This note documents a single T cell receptor (beta chain) sequence. Its antigen is undetermined. UMIs with a 6-nucleotide sample barcode were added by template switching. For both chains, the TCRalpha and TCRbeta cDNA went through two nested PCRs of approximately 16 and 9 cycles. TCRdb reprocessed the 5' RACE reads, keeping one entry per CDR3 protein, no DNA. There are fewer than 550,000 distinct CDR3 sequences in the sample, with about 2.4% held by the top ten. Germline V gene sequence: CDR1 SGHRS, CDR2 YFSETQ. This CDR3 comprises 15 residues. The sample is drawn from a study of monozygotic twins with inflammatory bowel disease. Study results and caveats: IBD patients shared fewer clonotypes with other individuals than healthy twins, especially patients with disease activity signs.

Blood samples of less than 3 ml were drawn from every donor. The clonotype comes from a human donor with ulcerative colitis or Crohn's disease, or a healthy co-twin of an affected twin (not recorded which). The sequencing input was blood. V and J are TRBV5-1 and TRBJ1-1. CDR3 residues: CASSLEAIEVTEAFF.